Listed below are T cell receptor beta chains from one sample, sequenced in a study of blood T cell repertoires in COVID-19. Libraries were prepared by immunoSEQ multiplex PCR; TCRdb keeps only in-frame clonotypes and omits some of them. The sample consists of under 350,000 clones, 65% to 90% of them appearing once. The material sequenced was PBMCs or T cells enriched from blood (not recorded which). The receptors here all came from a middle-aged woman with acute COVID-19. The CDR3 runs from the conserved cysteine through the conserved F or W. Fields, in order: clone size, V gene, CDR3 length, D gene, J gene, CDR3 protein, CDR3 DNA. A D gene is named only where the DNA matches it firmly. Expanded clones are given a class, and other clones once, few, many or no size at all.

once,TRBV27,16,TRBD2,TRBJ2-7,CASSYVGTSGGYEQYF,TGTGCCAGCAGTTACGTAGGGACTAGCGGCGGCTACGAGCAGTACTTC
.,TRBV7-2,15,TRBD2,TRBJ2-7,CASSFPLTSGRLPHF,TGTGCCAGCAGCTTCCCCTTGACTAGCGGGAGACTACCGCACTTC
.,TRBV2,15,.,TRBJ1-4,CASSGVETDNEKLFF,TGTGCCAGCAGTGGAGTTGAGACTGATAATGAAAAACTGTTTTTT
.,TRBV4-2,15,.,TRBJ1-1,CASSRIGQGNTEAFF,TGTGCCAGCAGCCGTATTGGGCAGGGGAACACTGAAGCTTTCTTT
once,TRBV2,14,.,TRBJ1-4,CASSVTGRNEKLFF,TGTGCCAGCAGTGTAACAGGTCGTAATGAAAAACTGTTTTTT
.,TRBV19,14,TRBD1,TRBJ1-4,CASSMGTGDKKLFF,TGTGCCAGTAGTATGGGTACAGGGGACAAGAAACTGTTTTTT
.,TRBV28,14,TRBD1,TRBJ2-7,CATYGTGGSYEQYF,TGTGCCACCTATGGGACAGGGGGATCCTACGAGCAGTACTTC
.,TRBV6-1,14,.,TRBJ1-1,CASSEAARGGGAFF,TGTGCCAGCAGTGAAGCGGCACGGGGGGGAGGAGCTTTCTTT
.,TRBV7-9,17,.,TRBJ2-2,CASSLKGRPLNTGELFF,TGTGCCAGCAGCTTAAAAGGGAGGCCCCTGAACACCGGGGAGCTGTTTTTT
.,TRBV5-5,18,TRBD2,TRBJ2-7,CASSLGLAGGGGTYEQYF,TGTGCCAGCAGCTTGGGACTAGCGGGGGGCGGGGGGACCTACGAGCAGTACTTC
.,TRBV12-5,14,.,TRBJ1-4,CASGPSAGGEKLFF,TGTGCTAGTGGACCCAGTGCGGGGGGGGAAAAACTGTTTTTT
.,TRBV19,15,TRBD1,TRBJ1-2,CASSPGQVGSYGYTF,TGTGCCAGTAGTCCCGGACAGGTCGGGAGCTATGGCTACACCTTC
once,TRBV3-1/TRBV3-2,13,.,TRBJ2-3,CASSQDKRHTQYF,TGTGCCAGCAGCCAAGATAAGCGACATACGCAGTATTTT
once,TRBV15,13,.,TRBJ2-7,CATSRDGQYEQYF,TGTGCCACCAGCAGAGACGGACAGTACGAGCAGTACTTC
.,TRBV18,15,.,TRBJ1-2,CASSPPLRRGYGYTF,TGTGCCAGCTCACCCCCTTTACGGAGGGGCTATGGCTACACCTTC
once,TRBV7-9,15,.,TRBJ2-5,CASSPDPGYGETQYF,TGTGCCAGCAGCCCGGACCCAGGGTACGGAGAGACCCAGTACTTC
.,TRBV25-1,13,.,TRBJ1-2,CASSEFPRGGYTF,TGTGCCAGCAGTGAATTTCCCCGGGGTGGCTACACCTTC
.,TRBV10-3,16,.,TRBJ1-5,CAISPGGLGSNQPQHF,TGTGCCATCAGTCCGGGTGGACTGGGGAGCAATCAGCCCCAGCATTTT
.,TRBV5-1,15,.,TRBJ1-6,CASSLGGLGDSPLHF,TGCGCCAGCAGCTTGGGCGGTCTCGGGGATTCACCCCTCCACTTT
.,TRBV5-1,15,TRBD1,TRBJ1-2,CASSLGVGTGGGYTF,TGCGCCAGCAGCTTGGGAGTGGGGACAGGGGGCGGCTACACCTTC
.,TRBV7-2,17,TRBD2,TRBJ2-1,CASSSRTRLAGLIEQFF,TGTGCCAGCAGCTCAAGGACGAGGCTAGCGGGATTAATTGAGCAGTTCTTC
.,TRBV7-3,18,TRBD2,TRBJ2-1,CASSPGLAGGRGHNEQFF,TGTGCCAGCAGCCCCGGACTAGCGGGAGGCCGGGGCCACAATGAGCAGTTCTTC
.,TRBV24-1,13,TRBD1,TRBJ2-3,CATSDDRGNTQYF,TGTGCCACCAGTGACGACAGGGGGAATACGCAGTATTTT
.,TRBV29-1,13,TRBD1,TRBJ1-2,CSVDRGGGYGYTF,TGCAGCGTTGATCGAGGGGGCGGCTATGGCTACACCTTC
few,TRBV10-3,16,TRBD1,TRBJ1-2,CAIRPGQGRSHYGYTF,TGTGCCATCAGGCCGGGACAGGGACGTTCCCACTATGGCTACACCTTC
.,TRBV7-2,15,TRBD1,TRBJ2-2,CASSPQGAVTGELFF,TGTGCCAGCAGCCCGCAGGGGGCAGTCACCGGGGAGCTGTTTTTT
.,TRBV5-1,14,.,TRBJ2-7,CASSWGLTGYEQYF,TGCGCCAGCAGCTGGGGTTTGACAGGCTACGAGCAGTACTTC
.,TRBV6-2/TRBV6-3,16,.,TRBJ1-1,CASSYPLAGQGTEAFF,TGTGCCAGCAGTTACCCGCTCGCGGGGCAGGGCACTGAAGCTTTCTTT
.,TRBV6-5,14,TRBD1,TRBJ2-3,CASSFGTVRDTQYF,TGTGCCAGCAGTTTCGGGACAGTCCGAGATACGCAGTATTTT
once,TRBV2,12,.,TRBJ2-5,CASSNRDETQYF,TGTGCCAGCAGTAACAGGGACGAGACCCAGTACTTC
.,TRBV27,19,TRBD1,TRBJ1-2,CASRGIYGTGGDYNYGYTF,TGTGCCAGCAGGGGTATATACGGGACAGGGGGCGATTATAACTATGGCTACACCTTC
.,TRBV15,15,.,TRBJ2-1,CATSRVQDPYNEQFF,TGTGCCACCAGCAGAGTTCAGGATCCCTACAATGAGCAGTTCTTC
.,TRBV29-1,15,TRBD1,TRBJ1-5,CSVTSGTGTNQPQHF,TGCAGCGTGACGTCCGGGACAGGGACCAATCAGCCCCAGCATTTT
few,TRBV6-6,15,TRBD1,TRBJ1-2,CASSLDRGGNYGYTF,TGTGCCAGCAGCTTAGACAGGGGAGGCAACTATGGCTACACCTTC
once,TRBV9,12,.,TRBJ2-7,CASSAAGYEQYF,TGTGCCAGCAGCGCCGCAGGATACGAGCAGTACTTC
.,TRBV5-1,15,TRBD2,TRBJ2-7,CASSLTGRPPYEQYF,TGCGCCAGCAGCTTGACCGGGAGGCCCCCCTACGAGCAGTACTTC
.,TRBV6-2/TRBV6-3,13,.,TRBJ1-1,CASSYAGNTEAFF,TGTGCCAGCAGTTACGCCGGGAACACTGAAGCTTTCTTT
.,TRBV20-1,11,.,TRBJ1-1,CSAMTVLKAFF,TGCAGTGCGATGACAGTTTTGAAGGCTTTCTTT
.,TRBV5-1,15,TRBD1,TRBJ2-7,CASSLTGQGSYEQYF,TGCGCCAGCAGCTTAACGGGACAGGGGTCATACGAGCAGTACTTC
few,TRBV19,14,TRBD1,TRBJ1-1,CASSTGTAATEAFF,TGTGCCAGTAGTACAGGGACAGCGGCCACTGAAGCTTTCTTT
.,TRBV3-1/TRBV3-2,15,.,TRBJ1-2,CASSPHYSADYGYTF,TGTGCCAGCAGCCCCCATTACTCCGCTGACTATGGCTACACCTTC
.,TRBV18,16,TRBD1,TRBJ2-4,CASSPLAGGSKNIQYF,TGTGCCAGCTCACCACTTGCAGGGGGTAGTAAAAACATTCAGTACTTC
.,TRBV9,15,TRBD2,TRBJ2-7,CASSVGGTSGSEQYF,TGTGCCAGCAGCGTAGGTGGGACTAGCGGGAGCGAGCAGTACTTC
.,TRBV12-3/TRBV12-4,12,.,TRBJ1-4,CASSLNRAKLFF,TGTGCCAGCAGTTTAAACAGGGCAAAACTGTTTTTT
.,TRBV7-9,15,.,TRBJ2-2,CASSLVLPYSGELFF,TGTGCCAGCAGCTTAGTCCTTCCCTATTCCGGGGAGCTGTTTTTT
.,TRBV28,12,.,TRBJ1-1,CASSLSLLRAFF,TGTGCCAGCAGCCTTTCGTTACTAAGAGCTTTCTTT
.,TRBV5-6,15,TRBD2,TRBJ2-5,CASSRTSGVQETQYF,TGTGCCAGCAGTCGGACCAGCGGGGTCCAAGAGACCCAGTACTTC
.,TRBV4-2,16,TRBD1,TRBJ1-1,CASSQGNRGFVTEAFF,TGTGCCAGCAGCCAAGGAAACAGGGGGTTTGTCACTGAAGCTTTCTTT
few,TRBV28,12,.,TRBJ2-2,CASRGSAGELFF,TGTGCCAGCAGAGGGAGCGCCGGGGAGCTGTTTTTT
once,TRBV5-1,14,.,TRBJ1-4,CASSLGGVNEKLFF,TGCGCCAGCAGCTTAGGAGGGGTCAATGAAAAACTGTTTTTT
.,TRBV10-3,14,TRBD1,TRBJ1-2,CAISQTGVNYGYTF,TGTGCCATCAGCCAAACAGGGGTAAACTATGGCTACACCTTC
.,TRBV18,16,TRBD1,TRBJ2-2,CASSPRTGGNTGELFF,TGTGCCAGCTCCCCCAGGACAGGGGGGAACACCGGGGAGCTGTTTTTT
.,TRBV24-1,14,TRBD1,TRBJ2-2,CATSDGDRGGELFF,TGTGCCACCAGTGATGGGGACAGGGGTGGGGAGCTGTTTTTT
.,TRBV28,14,.,TRBJ1-5,CASSPRSGNQPQHF,TGTGCCAGCAGTCCCCGGAGTGGCAATCAGCCCCAGCATTTT
many,TRBV19,14,TRBD1,TRBJ1-5,CASSIDRASRPQHF,TGTGCCAGTAGCATCGACAGGGCGAGTAGGCCCCAGCATTTT